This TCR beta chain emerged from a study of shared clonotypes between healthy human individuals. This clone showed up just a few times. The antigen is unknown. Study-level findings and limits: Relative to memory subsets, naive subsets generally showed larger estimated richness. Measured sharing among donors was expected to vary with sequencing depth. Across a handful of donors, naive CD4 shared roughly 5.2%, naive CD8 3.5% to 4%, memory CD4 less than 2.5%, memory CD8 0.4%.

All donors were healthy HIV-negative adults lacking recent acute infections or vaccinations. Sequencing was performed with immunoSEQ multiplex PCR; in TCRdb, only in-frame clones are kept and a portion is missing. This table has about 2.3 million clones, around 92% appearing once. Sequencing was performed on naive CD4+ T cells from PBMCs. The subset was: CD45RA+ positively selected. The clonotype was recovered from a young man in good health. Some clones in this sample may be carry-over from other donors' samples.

CDR3 sequence: CASSAGNTEAFF. The CDR3 DNA is TGTGCCAGCAGCGCCGGGAACACTGAAGCTTTCTTT. This chain connects TRBV9 to TRBJ1-1; the D is unclear. The CDR3 length is 12 residues. V lost 3 bases and J 1 base, leaving 4 bases between the germline ends. CDR1 and CDR2 (germline): SGDLS, YYNGEE.